This TCR beta chain was sequenced in a study of blood T cell repertoires in COVID-19. Across the whole study: There were acute and convalescent COVID-19 samples, and they came from the United States, Italy and Spain. T cells, B-cell-depleted T cells, or PBMCs supplied cDNA or gDNA.

Original processing notes: Using reference gene primer amplification, nucleated cell counts were estimated. Assay used: immunoSEQ multiplex PCR; TCRdb lists only in-frame clones, some missing. From that table come the V and J calls and clone size; the DNA was used to work out D and trimming. Among tens of thousands of clones, 70% to 90% were seen once, and the ten largest hold around 20%. Per germline, CDR1 GTSNPN and CDR2 SVGIG (reference sequence). Trimming pared 7 bases from V and 2 bases from J, leaving 11 bases between. The CDR3 covers 12 residues. What was sequenced was peripheral blood. The V call is TRBV30, the J call TRBJ2-5; D is possibly TRBD1 (6 bases). The clonotype comes from a woman aged 80 or over with acute or convalescent COVID-19. DNA of the CDR3: TGTGCCTCTGACAGGAGGCAAGAGACCCAGTACTTC. It translates to CASDRRQETQYF.